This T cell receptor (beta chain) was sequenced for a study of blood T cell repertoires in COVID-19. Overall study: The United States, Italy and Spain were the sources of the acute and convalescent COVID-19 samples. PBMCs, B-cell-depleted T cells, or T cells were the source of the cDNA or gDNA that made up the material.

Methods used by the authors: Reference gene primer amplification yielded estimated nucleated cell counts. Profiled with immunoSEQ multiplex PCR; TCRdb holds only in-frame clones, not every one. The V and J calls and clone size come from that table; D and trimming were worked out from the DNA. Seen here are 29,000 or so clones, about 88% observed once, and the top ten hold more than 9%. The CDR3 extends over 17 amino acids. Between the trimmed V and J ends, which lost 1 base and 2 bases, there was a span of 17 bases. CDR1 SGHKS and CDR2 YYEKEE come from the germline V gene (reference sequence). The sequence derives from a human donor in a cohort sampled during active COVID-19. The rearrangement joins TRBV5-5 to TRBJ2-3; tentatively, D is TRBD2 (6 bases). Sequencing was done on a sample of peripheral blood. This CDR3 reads CASSLWDWSGTTDTQYF. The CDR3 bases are TGTGCCAGCAGCTTGTGGGACTGGAGTGGTACCACAGATACGCAGTATTTT.